This T cell receptor (beta chain) comes out of a study of T cells in women clearing cervical HPV infection (dated by TCRdb to about 2018). Study-level background: The cases were 20 to 30 women with histologically confirmed HPV16-related CIN3 or worse, and 2 of those women had invasive cancers. Median age was about 30 years in cases versus 37 to 40 in controls, and baseline characteristics did not differ significantly. In the parent cohort, around 10,000 women aged 18 or older were enrolled in Guanacaste, Costa Rica, during about 1992 to 1994 and then followed for less than nine years. This exploratory proof-of-principle case-control study, nested within the Guanacaste HPV Natural History Study in Costa Rica, compared TCR repertoires among women with different cervical HPV16 outcomes. For cases, the median interval between lesion detection and blood sampling was around 140 days, with an interquartile range of roughly 80 to 200 days. Blood from cases was collected at the visit at which the lesion was first identified, whereas blood from controls was collected once infection was no longer detected. The controls were around 25 women whose single incident HPV16 infection cleared within 12 months with no development of precancer or cancer. Five blinded duplicates per group were added as quality controls, so that about 60 samples were obtained: some 50 participants and some 10 replicates. HLA typing was available for only a few women, so HLA type could not be excluded as a confounder. Cases and controls were matched on age within five years and on year of sample collection. The paper as a whole reports these results and caveats: Across sequencing depths, CIN3+ cases showed significantly higher TCR repertoire richness than controls, but evenness did not differ between the groups. Because the number of T cells in each sample was unknown, differences in richness could reflect differing T-cell content rather than repertoire biology. The cross-sectional design could not show whether associations preceded infection or resulted from it; effector/memory subsets and HPV-specific T cells were not isolated. Lower TRBV6-7 relative abundance was observed in cases than in controls (about 0.1% versus 0.15%; Bonferroni P = 0.0008). Random forest classifiers that combined richness and V gene abundances separated cases from controls with an estimated AUC of under 0.85.

Every participant had a single incident cervical HPV16 infection, and prevalent HPV16 infections were excluded. Cervical HPV DNA was detected with MY09/MY11 PCR, and genotyping was done by dot-blot hybridization. About 15 mL of heparinized blood were centrifuged, and the buffy coat was aliquoted, frozen at -30°C, then stored at -80°C. QIAGEN kits were used to extract genomic DNA from buffy coat specimens. The immunoSEQ assay used multiplex PCR to amplify TCR beta CDR3 regions from an average of approximately 1,200 ng of genomic DNA per sample. Primer bias was corrected in the assay by using a complete synthetic TCR repertoire to establish an amplification baseline. The amplicons were sequenced using the Illumina platform. In the authors' own workflow: Error correction of the sequences involved clustering with frequency ratios plus a modified nearest-neighbor algorithm, after which the sequences were analyzed in the immunoSEQ Analyzer using IMGT gene definitions. At each rarefaction depth, TCR richness and evenness were averaged across 20 rarefaction repeats, and samples with fewer sequences than that depth were excluded. Wilcoxon rank sum tests with FDR correction were used to compare relative abundances of V, D and J genes between the groups. An intraclass correlation of around 96% for TCR richness and an average of roughly 76% across 66 gene segments were obtained from the blinded duplicates. TCRdb limited this immuneACCESS table to in-frame rearrangements with V and J called. A share of clones is missing; checked studies link under half to unresolved V genes, and the rest is unexplained. D and trimming come from the DNA, and the V and J calls and clone size come from that table. The sample's own table lists tens of thousands of clones. In total, the top ten clones hold 35% of the sample.

Comment on this clone: Its antigen remains undetermined. The CDR3 end is not reached by the read, which stops 3 residues before it; the germline J gene fills it in.

From the cysteine up to the phenylalanine, the CDR3 has a length of 14 residues. Part of the CDR3 DNA is given, 33 bases translated from base 1. Relative to germline, V is 3 bases shorter and J is 3 bases shorter, with 12 bases between their ends. CDR1 and CDR2, per the germline V gene, are SGHRS and YFSETQ. Specimen: blood buffy coat. This TCR was recovered from a woman aged 18-70 years with a cervical HPV16 infection that either progressed to CIN3+ or cleared (not recorded which). Here the chain combines TRBV5-1 and TRBJ1-2; 6 matching bases give a weak D call of TRBD1. The sequenced part of the CDR3 DNA is TGCGCCAGCAGCTCCACAGGGTCCCACTATGGC. It encodes CASSSTGSHYG. From start to end, the CDR3 is CASSSTGSHYGYTF.